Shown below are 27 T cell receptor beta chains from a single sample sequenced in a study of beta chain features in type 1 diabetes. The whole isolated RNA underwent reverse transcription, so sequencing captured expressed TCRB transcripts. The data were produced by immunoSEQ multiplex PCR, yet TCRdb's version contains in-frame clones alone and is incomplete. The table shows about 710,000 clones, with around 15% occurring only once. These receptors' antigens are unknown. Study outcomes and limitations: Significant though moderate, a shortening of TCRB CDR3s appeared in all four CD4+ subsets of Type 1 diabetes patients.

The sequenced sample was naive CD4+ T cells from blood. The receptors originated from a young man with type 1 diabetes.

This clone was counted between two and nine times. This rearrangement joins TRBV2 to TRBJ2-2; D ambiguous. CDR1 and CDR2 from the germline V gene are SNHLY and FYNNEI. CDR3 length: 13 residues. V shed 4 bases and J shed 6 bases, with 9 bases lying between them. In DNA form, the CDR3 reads TGTGCCAGCAGTGTTCAGAGGTCCGGGGAGCTGTTTTTT. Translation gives CASSVQRSGELFF. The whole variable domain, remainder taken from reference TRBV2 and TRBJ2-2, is EPEVTQTPSHQVTQMGQEVILRCVPISNHLYFYWYRQILGQKVEFLVSFYNNEISEKSEIFDDQFSVERPDGSNFTLKIRSTKLEDSAMYFCASSVQRSGELFFGEGSRLTVL.

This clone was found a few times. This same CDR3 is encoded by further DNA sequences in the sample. This CDR3 reads CSVGQGKTEAFF. The CDR3 DNA sequence: TGCAGCGTTGGACAGGGTAAAACTGAAGCTTTCTTT. This chain links TRBV29-1 with TRBJ1-1; the match to TRBD1 covers 7 bases. This CDR3 is built from 12 residues. Trimming removed 4 bases from V and 5 bases from J; junction bases left unmatched: 4. Germline assignment: CDR1 SQVTM and CDR2 ANQGSEA.

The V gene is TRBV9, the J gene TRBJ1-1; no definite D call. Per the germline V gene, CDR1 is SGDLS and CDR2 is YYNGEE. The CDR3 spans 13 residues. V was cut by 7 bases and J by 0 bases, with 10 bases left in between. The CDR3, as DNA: TGTGCCAGCGGAGAGGGTATGAACACTGAAGCTTTCTTT. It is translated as CASGEGMNTEAFF.

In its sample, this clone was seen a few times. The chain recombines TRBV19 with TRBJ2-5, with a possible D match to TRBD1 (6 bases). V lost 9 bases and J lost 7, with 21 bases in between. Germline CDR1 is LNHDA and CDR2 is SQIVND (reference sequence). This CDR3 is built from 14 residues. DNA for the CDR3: TGTGCCAGCGCCAGACAGGCGGAAATTGGGACCCAGTACTTC. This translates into CASARQAEIGTQYF.

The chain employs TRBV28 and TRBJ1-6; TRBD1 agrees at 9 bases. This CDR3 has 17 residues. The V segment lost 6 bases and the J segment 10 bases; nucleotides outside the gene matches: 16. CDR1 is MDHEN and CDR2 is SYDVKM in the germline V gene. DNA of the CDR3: TGTGCCAGCAGGTCGGGGACAGGGATTGACCTCTTCTCACCCCTCCACTTT. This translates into CASRSGTGIDLFSPLHF.

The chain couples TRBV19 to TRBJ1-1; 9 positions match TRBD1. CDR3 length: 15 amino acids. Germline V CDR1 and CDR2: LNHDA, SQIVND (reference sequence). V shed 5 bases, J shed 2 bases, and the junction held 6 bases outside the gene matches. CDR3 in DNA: TGTGCCAGTAGTCGATGGACAGGGGCTAACACTGAAGCTTTCTTT. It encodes CASSRWTGANTEAFF.

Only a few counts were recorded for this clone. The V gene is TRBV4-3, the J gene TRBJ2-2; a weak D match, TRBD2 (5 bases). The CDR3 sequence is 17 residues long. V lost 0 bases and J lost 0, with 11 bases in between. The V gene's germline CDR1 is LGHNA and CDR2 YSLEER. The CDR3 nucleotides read TGCGCCAGCAGCCAAGATTACCTAGCCTCGAACACCGGGGAGCTGTTTTTT. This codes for CASSQDYLASNTGELFF.

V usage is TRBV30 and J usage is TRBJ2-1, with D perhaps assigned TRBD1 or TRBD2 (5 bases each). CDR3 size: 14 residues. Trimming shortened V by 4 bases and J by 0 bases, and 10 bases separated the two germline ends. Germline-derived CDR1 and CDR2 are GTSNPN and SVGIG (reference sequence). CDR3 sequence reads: CAWNSGGSYNEQFF. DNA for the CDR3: TGTGCCTGGAACAGTGGGGGCTCCTACAATGAGCAGTTCTTC. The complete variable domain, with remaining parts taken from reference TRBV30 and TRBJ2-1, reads SQTIHQWPATLVQPVGSPLSLECTVEGTSNPNLYWYRQAAGRGLQLLFYSVGIGQISSEVPQNLSASRPQDRQFILSSKKLLLSDSGFYLCAWNSGGSYNEQFFGPGTRLTVL.

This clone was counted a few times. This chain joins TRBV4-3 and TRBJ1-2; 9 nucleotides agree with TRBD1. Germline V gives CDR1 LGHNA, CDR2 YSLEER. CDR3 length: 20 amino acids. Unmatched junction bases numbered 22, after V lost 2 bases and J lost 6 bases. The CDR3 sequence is CASSQPGPGTGYSPSNGYTF. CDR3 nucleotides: TGCGCCAGCAGCCAACCGGGCCCCGGGACAGGGTATAGTCCTAGTAATGGCTACACCTTC.

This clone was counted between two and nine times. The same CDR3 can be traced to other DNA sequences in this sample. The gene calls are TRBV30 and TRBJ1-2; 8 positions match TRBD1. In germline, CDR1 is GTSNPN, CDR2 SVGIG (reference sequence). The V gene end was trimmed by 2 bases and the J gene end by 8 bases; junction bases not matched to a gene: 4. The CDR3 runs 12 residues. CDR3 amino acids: CAWSRTGSGYTF. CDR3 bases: TGTGCCTGGAGTAGGACAGGGAGCGGCTACACCTTC.

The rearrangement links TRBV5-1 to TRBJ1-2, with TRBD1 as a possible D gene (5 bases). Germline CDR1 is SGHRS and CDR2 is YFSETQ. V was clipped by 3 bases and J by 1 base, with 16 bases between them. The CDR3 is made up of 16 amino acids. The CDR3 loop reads CASSSRVTGHNYGYTF. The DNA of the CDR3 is TGCGCCAGCAGCTCCAGGGTAACAGGACATAACTATGGCTACACCTTC.

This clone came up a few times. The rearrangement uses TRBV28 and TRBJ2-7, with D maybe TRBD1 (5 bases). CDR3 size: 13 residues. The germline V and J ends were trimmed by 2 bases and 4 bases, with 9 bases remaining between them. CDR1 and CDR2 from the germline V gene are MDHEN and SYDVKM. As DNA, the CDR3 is TGTGCCAGCAGTTTACAGGGTTTTTACGAGCAGTACTTC. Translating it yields CASSLQGFYEQYF.

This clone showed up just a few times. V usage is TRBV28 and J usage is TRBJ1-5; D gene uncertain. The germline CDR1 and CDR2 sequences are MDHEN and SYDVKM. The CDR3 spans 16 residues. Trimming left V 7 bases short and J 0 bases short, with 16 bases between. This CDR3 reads CASTTMGSHSNQPQHF. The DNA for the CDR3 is TGTGCCAGCACCACAATGGGCAGCCATAGCAATCAGCCCCAGCATTTT.

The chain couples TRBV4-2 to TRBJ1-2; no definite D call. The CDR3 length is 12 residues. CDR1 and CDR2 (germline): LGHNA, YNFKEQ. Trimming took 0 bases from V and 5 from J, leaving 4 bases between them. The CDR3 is CASSQEEYGYTF. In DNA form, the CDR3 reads TGTGCCAGCAGCCAAGAGGAGTATGGCTACACCTTC.

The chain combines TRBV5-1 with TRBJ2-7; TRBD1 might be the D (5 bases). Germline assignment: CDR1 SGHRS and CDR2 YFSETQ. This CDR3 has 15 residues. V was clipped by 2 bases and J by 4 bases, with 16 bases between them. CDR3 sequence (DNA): TGCGCCAGCAGCTTAGCGACAGTAGGAGAATACGAGCAGTACTTC. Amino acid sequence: CASSLATVGEYEQYF.

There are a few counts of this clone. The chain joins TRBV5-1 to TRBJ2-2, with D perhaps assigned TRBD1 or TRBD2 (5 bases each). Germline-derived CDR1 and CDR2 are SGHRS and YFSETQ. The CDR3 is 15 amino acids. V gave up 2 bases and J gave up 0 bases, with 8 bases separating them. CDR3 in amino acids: CASSFGDANTGELFF. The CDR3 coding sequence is TGCGCCAGCAGCTTTGGGGACGCGAACACCGGGGAGCTGTTTTTT. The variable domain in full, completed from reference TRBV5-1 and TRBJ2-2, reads KAGVTQTPRYLIKTRGQQVTLSCSPISGHRSVSWYQQTPGQGLQFLFEYFSETQRNKGNFPGRFSGRQFSNSRSEMNVSTLELGDSALYLCASSFGDANTGELFFGEGSRLTVL.

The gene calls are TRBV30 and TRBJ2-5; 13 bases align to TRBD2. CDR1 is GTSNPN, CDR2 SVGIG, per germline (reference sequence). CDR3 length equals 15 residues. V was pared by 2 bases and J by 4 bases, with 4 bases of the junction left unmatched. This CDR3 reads CAWSPGLAGAETQYF. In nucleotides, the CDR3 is TGTGCCTGGAGTCCAGGACTAGCGGGAGCAGAGACCCAGTACTTC. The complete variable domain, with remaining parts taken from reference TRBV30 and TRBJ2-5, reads SQTIHQWPATLVQPVGSPLSLECTVEGTSNPNLYWYRQAAGRGLQLLFYSVGIGQISSEVPQNLSASRPQDRQFILSSKKLLLSDSGFYLCAWSPGLAGAETQYFGPGTRLLVL.

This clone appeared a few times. In nucleotides, the CDR3 is TGTGCCAGCAGCTGGGGGCGTAGCGGGGAAGAGACCCAGTACTTC. It codes for CASSWGRSGEETQYF. V and J are TRBV7-2 and TRBJ2-5, with TRBD2 identical over 8 bases. V shed 4 bases, J shed 3 bases, and the junction held 7 bases outside the gene matches. The CDR3 contains 15 residues. The germline gives CDR1 SGHTA, CDR2 FQGNSA.

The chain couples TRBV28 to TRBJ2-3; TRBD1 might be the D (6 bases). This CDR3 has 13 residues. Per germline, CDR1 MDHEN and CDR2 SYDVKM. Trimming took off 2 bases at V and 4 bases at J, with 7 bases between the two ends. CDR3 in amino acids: CASSLEGADTQYF. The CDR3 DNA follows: TGTGCCAGCAGTTTAGAGGGGGCAGATACGCAGTATTTT.

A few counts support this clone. CDR3 loop: CATNPGGTEAFF. The CDR3 region has the DNA TGTGCCACTAATCCCGGGGGCACTGAAGCTTTCTTT. The chain employs TRBV7-9 and TRBJ1-1; maybe TRBD1 (5 bases). Germline CDR1 reads SEHNR; CDR2 reads FQNEAQ (reference sequence). This CDR3 comprises 12 residues. V shed 10 bases and J shed 4 bases, with 13 bases lying between them.

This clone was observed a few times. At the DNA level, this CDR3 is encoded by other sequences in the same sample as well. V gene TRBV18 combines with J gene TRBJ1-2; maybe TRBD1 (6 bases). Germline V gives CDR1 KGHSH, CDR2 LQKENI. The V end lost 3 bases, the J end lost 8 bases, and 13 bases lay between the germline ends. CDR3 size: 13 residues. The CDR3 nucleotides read TGTGCCAGCTCACCGCAACAGGGCCGCGGCTACACCTTC. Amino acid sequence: CASSPQQGRGYTF. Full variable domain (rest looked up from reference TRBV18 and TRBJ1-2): NAGVMQNPRHLVRRRGQEARLRCSPMKGHSHVYWYRQLPEEGLKFMVYLQKENIIDESGMPKERFSAEFPKEGPSILRIQQVVRGDSAAYFCASSPQQGRGYTFGSGTRLTVV.

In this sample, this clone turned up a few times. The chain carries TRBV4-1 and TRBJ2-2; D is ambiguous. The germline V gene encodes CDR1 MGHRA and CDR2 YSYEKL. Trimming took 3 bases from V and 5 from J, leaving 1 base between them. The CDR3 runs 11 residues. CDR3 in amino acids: CASSQTGELFF. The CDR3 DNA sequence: TGCGCCAGCAGCCAGACCGGGGAGCTGTTTTTT.

This chain's CDR3 is CASSSPVTGTGYNEQFF. In nucleotides, the CDR3 is TGCGCCAGCAGCTCCCCCGTGACCGGGACGGGCTACAATGAGCAGTTCTTC. The genes are TRBV5-1 and TRBJ2-1; D tentatively fits TRBD1 or TRBD2 (5 bases each). V was pared by 3 bases and J by 3 bases, with 19 bases between. CDR1 and CDR2 (germline): SGHRS, YFSETQ. The CDR3 sequence is 17 residues long.

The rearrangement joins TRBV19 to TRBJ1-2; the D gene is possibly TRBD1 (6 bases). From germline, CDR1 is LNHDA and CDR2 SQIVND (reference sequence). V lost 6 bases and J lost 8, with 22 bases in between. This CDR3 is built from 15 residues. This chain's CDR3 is CASSIGTNQMGGYTF. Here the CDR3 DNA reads TGTGCCAGTAGCATCGGGACAAACCAGATGGGGGGCTACACCTTC.

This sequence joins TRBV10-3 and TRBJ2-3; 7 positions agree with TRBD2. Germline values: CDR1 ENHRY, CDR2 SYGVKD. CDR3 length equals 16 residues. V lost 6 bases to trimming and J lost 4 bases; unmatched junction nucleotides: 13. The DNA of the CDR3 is TGTGCCATCAGGGGCCCGGACGGGGGGAGCCCAGATACGCAGTATTTT. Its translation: CAIRGPDGGSPDTQYF.

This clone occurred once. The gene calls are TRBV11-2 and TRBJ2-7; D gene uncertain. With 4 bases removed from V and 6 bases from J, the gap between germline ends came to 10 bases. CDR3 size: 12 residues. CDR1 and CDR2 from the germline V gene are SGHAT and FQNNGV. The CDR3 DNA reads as TGTGCCAGCAGCTATAGCCCGTCCGAGCAGTACTTC. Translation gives CASSYSPSEQYF.

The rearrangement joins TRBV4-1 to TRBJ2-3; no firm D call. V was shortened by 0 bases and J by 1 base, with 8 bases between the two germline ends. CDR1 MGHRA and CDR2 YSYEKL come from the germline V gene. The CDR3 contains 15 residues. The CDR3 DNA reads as TGCGCCAGCAGCCAAGATCTTGGCCGCACAGATACGCAGTATTTT. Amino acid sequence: CASSQDLGRTDTQYF.